The next 10 T cell receptor beta chains were all read from a single sample in a study of T cell responses to AZD1222 COVID-19 vaccine. The method was immunoSEQ multiplex PCR; TCRdb's version includes in-frame clones alone and lacks a portion of them. This table holds 150,000 to 190,000 clones, 90% to 95% found once. Source: peripheral blood, taken 28 days after the second AZD1222 dose. These receptors came from an adult who received the AZD1222 COVID-19 vaccine.

The V call is TRBV9, the J call TRBJ2-3; TRBD2 matches 14 bases. Germline V gene sequence: CDR1 SGDLS, CDR2 YYNGEE. The V segment lost 0 bases and the J segment 6 bases; nucleotides outside the gene matches: 0. The CDR3 runs 15 residues. For the CDR3, the DNA is TGTGCCAGCAGCGTAGGGACTAGCGGGGGGGATACGCAGTATTTT. Its protein is CASSVGTSGGDTQYF. Drawing the rest from reference TRBV9 and TRBJ2-3, the complete variable domain is DSGVTQTPKHLITATGQRVTLRCSPRSGDLSVYWYQQSLDQGLQFLIQYYNGEERAKGNILERFSAQQFPDLHSELNLSSLELGDSALYFCASSVGTSGGDTQYFGPGTRLTVL.

This sequence joins TRBV7-3 and TRBJ2-1; TRBD2 aligns across 7 bases. The CDR3 runs to 14 residues. With 1 base clipped from V and 5 bases from J, the junction kept 2 bases outside the gene matches. Per germline, CDR1 SGHTA and CDR2 FQGTGA. The CDR3 protein is CASSLMTSNNEQFF. CDR3 DNA: TGTGCCAGCAGCTTAATGACTAGCAACAATGAGCAGTTCTTC. The entire variable domain, with the rest obtained from reference TRBV7-3 and TRBJ2-1, is as follows: GAGVSQTPSNKVTEKGKYVELRCDPISGHTALYWYRQSLGQGPEFLIYFQGTGAADDSGLPNDRFFAVRPEGSVSTLKIQRTERGDSAVYLCASSLMTSNNEQFFGPGTRLTVL.

The rearrangement uses TRBV7-9 and TRBJ2-2; D unresolved. The CDR3 has 15 residues. Trimming shortened V by 5 bases and J by 1 base, and 11 bases separated the two germline ends. Germline V lookup: CDR1 SEHNR, CDR2 FQNEAQ (reference sequence). CDR3 DNA sequence: TGTGCCAGCAGCGAAACTACAAAGAACACCGGGGAGCTGTTTTTT. It translates to CASSETTKNTGELFF.

The gene calls are TRBV18 and TRBJ1-2; TRBD1 matches 9 bases. Germline V CDR1 and CDR2: KGHSH, LQKENI. V trimming: 4 bases; J trimming: 5 bases; junction bases outside the gene matches: 11. The CDR3 covers 16 residues. Here the CDR3 reads CASSRGLTGGAYGYTF. Here the CDR3 DNA reads TGTGCCAGCTCACGAGGATTGACAGGGGGAGCTTATGGCTACACCTTC.

V is TRBV6-1 and J is TRBJ2-5, with TRBD1 as a possible D gene (5 bases). The CDR3 has 15 amino acids. Germline V lookup: CDR1 MNHNS, CDR2 SASEGT. Trimming shortened V by 2 bases and J by 1 base, and 11 bases separated the two germline ends. In DNA form, the CDR3 reads TGTGCCAGCAGTGAATATAGGGGAACCCAAGAGACCCAGTACTTC. Residues: CASSEYRGTQETQYF.

The count of this clone is one. The V gene is TRBV18, the J gene TRBJ1-3; D gene uncertain. The CDR3 runs to 15 residues. Germline CDR1 is KGHSH and CDR2 is LQKENI. Trimming took off 5 bases at V and 2 bases at J, with 13 bases between the two ends. The CDR3, as DNA: TGTGCCAGCTCATACGACCGGGCACCTGGAAACACCATATATTTT. Residues: CASSYDRAPGNTIYF.

This chain joins TRBV9 and TRBJ1-4; no clear D gene. Per the germline V gene, CDR1 is SGDLS and CDR2 is YYNGEE. V dropped 4 bases and J dropped 8 bases, with 9 bases sitting between them. The CDR3 has 12 residues. CDR3 in DNA: TGTGCCAGCAGCACCGGCGGCGAAAAACTGTTTTTT. Translation gives CASSTGGEKLFF.

The chain combines TRBV10-2 with TRBJ2-1; D may be TRBD1 (6 bases). The CDR3 contains 14 residues. CDR1 and CDR2 from the germline V gene are WSHSY and SAAADI. The ends were cut back, 5 bases at V and 8 bases at J, with 16 bases in the middle. The CDR3 region has the DNA TGCGCCAGCAGTTCCTATACAGGGATCGATGAGCAGTTCTTC. It encodes CASSSYTGIDEQFF.

The chain uses TRBV3-1 (or the pseudogene TRBV3-2) and TRBJ2-7; no definite D call. Trimming pared 3 bases from V and 3 bases from J, leaving 6 bases between. Germline CDR1 reads LGHDT; CDR2 reads YNNKEL (reference sequence). This CDR3 is 12 amino acids long. For the CDR3, the DNA is TGTGCCAGCAGCCACAATGACTACGAGCAGTACTTC. Translated, it gives CASSHNDYEQYF.

This sequence joins TRBV6-5 and TRBJ2-1; no clear D gene. CDR1 and CDR2 (germline): MNHEY, SVGAGI. Trimming stripped 6 bases from V and 4 bases from J, with 10 bases between. The CDR3 runs 13 residues. The CDR3 spells CASSPGPYNEQFF. Written as DNA, the CDR3 is TGTGCCAGCAGCCCCGGTCCTTACAATGAGCAGTTCTTC.